The 9 T cell receptor beta chains below all came from one sample that was sequenced in a study of blood T cell repertoires in COVID-19. Sequencing was performed with immunoSEQ multiplex PCR; in TCRdb, only in-frame clones are kept and a portion is missing. In the table there are about 180,000 clones, 86% of which are singletons. The sample taken for sequencing was PBMCs or T cells enriched from blood (not recorded which). The receptors here all came from a young woman who had recovered from COVID-19.

The chain is built from TRBV5-1 and TRBJ2-3; 10 bases align to TRBD2. The CDR3 contains 15 residues. The germline V gene encodes CDR1 SGHRS and CDR2 YFSETQ. J gave up 1 base and V 5 bases, and 4 bases lay outside the gene matches. The CDR3 nucleotides are TGCGCCAGCAGGAGCGGGAGGGCCGGCACAGATACGCAGTATTTT. Translation: CASRSGRAGTDTQYF.

This chain's CDR3 is CASNRLGGGAEKAFF. The DNA of the CDR3 is TGTGCCAGCAACCGTCTTGGAGGGGGCGCAGAAAAAGCTTTCTTT. This chain connects TRBV2 to TRBJ1-1; 7 bases match TRBD1. After removal of 7 bases from V and 9 bases from J, the junction contained 17 bases not matched to a gene. The CDR3 sequence is 15 residues long. Germline CDR1 and CDR2: SNHLY and FYNNEI.

This clone was recorded once. The chain recombines TRBV28 with TRBJ1-6; 8 bases are a match to TRBD1. CDR1 is MDHEN, CDR2 SYDVKM, per germline. V shed 6 bases and J 9 bases; nucleotides not matched to a gene: 7. CDR3 length equals 14 residues. The CDR3: CASRWTGQASPLHF. The CDR3 coding sequence is TGTGCCAGCAGGTGGACAGGGCAAGCTTCACCCCTCCACTTT. The variable domain in full, completed from reference TRBV28 and TRBJ1-6, reads DVKVTQSSRYLVKRTGEKVFLECVQDMDHENMFWYRQDPGLGLRLIYFSYDVKMKEKGDIPEGYSVSREKKERFSLILESASTNQTSMYLCASRWTGQASPLHFGNGTRLTVT.

V and J are TRBV4-1 and TRBJ2-3; 7 bases match TRBD1. V shed 3 bases, J shed 0 bases, and the junction held 3 bases outside the gene matches. Germline V gene sequence: CDR1 MGHRA, CDR2 YSYEKL. The CDR3 runs to 15 residues. In DNA form, the CDR3 reads TGCGCCAGCAGCCAGTTGACAGGGAGCACAGATACGCAGTATTTT. Residues: CASSQLTGSTDTQYF.

V and J are TRBV6-6 and TRBJ1-5; a weak D match, TRBD1 (6 bases). The CDR3 extends over 16 amino acids. From germline, CDR1 is MNHNY and CDR2 SVGAGI (reference sequence). Trimming left V 6 bases short and J 0 bases short, with 15 bases between. CDR3 sequence reads: CASRVGDTYSNQPQHF. Written as DNA, the CDR3 is TGTGCCAGCAGGGTAGGGGACACCTATAGCAATCAGCCCCAGCATTTT.

The CDR3 loop reads CASSLRDRGGSTDTQYF. The CDR3, as DNA: TGTGCCAGCAGTTTGAGGGACAGGGGAGGTAGCACAGATACGCAGTATTTT. This chain uses TRBV28 with TRBJ2-3; 10 positions agree with TRBD1. The CDR3 loop spans 17 amino acids. The J segment lost 0 bases and the V segment lost 3 bases, leaving 6 bases of the junction unmatched. Germline-derived CDR1 and CDR2 are MDHEN and SYDVKM.

This chain connects TRBV10-3 to TRBJ1-2, with a possible D match to TRBD1 (6 bases). The germline CDR1 and CDR2 sequences are ENHRY and SYGVKD. The CDR3 extends over 11 amino acids. With 7 bases removed from V and 8 bases from J, the gap between germline ends came to 11 bases. Here the CDR3 reads CAITPGVGYTF. The CDR3 DNA reads as TGTGCCATCACACCAGGGGTCGGCTACACCTTC.

This clone was detected once. The V call is TRBV28, the J call TRBJ2-3, with 8 bases identical to TRBD1. The CDR3 has 14 residues. With V trimmed by 6 bases and J by 4 bases, 6 bases remained unmatched. The germline V gene encodes CDR1 MDHEN and CDR2 SYDVKM. In nucleotides, the CDR3 is TGTGCCAGCAGCCTGGGACAGGTAGCAGATACGCAGTATTTT. Encoded protein: CASSLGQVADTQYF.

The genes are TRBV19 and TRBJ1-2; a weak D match, TRBD1 (6 bases). The CDR3 sequence is 18 residues long. Trimming took 7 bases from V and 4 from J, leaving 28 bases between them. Per the germline V gene, CDR1 is LNHDA and CDR2 is SQIVND (reference sequence). The CDR3: CASKHLAGQLIRGYGYTF. CDR3 sequence (DNA): TGTGCCAGTAAACATCTGGCCGGACAGCTTATTCGAGGCTATGGCTACACCTTC. Combining the CDR3 with reference TRBV19 and TRBJ1-2 gives the whole variable domain DGGITQSPKYLFRKEGQNVTLSCEQNLNHDAMYWYRQDPGQGLRLIYYSQIVNDFQKGDIAEGYSVSREKKESFPLTVTSAQKNPTAFYLCASKHLAGQLIRGYGYTFGSGTRLTVV.